This entry concerns a single TCR beta chain. Its antigen is not known. This sample was included in a study of CD8 T cells in ankylosing spondylitis. Study outcomes and limitations: Within ankylosing spondylitis blood, a TCR beta motif made up of roughly eight highly homologous variants appeared to be characteristic.

TCRdb redid the calling of the 5' RACE reads with MiXCR, one entry per CDR3 protein. The repertoire holds approximately 550,000 distinct CDR3 sequences, with roughly 13% as singletons. After removal of 5 bases from V and 6 bases from J, the junction contained 7 bases not matched to a gene. CDR3 length: 16 residues. Per germline, CDR1 MNHEY and CDR2 SVGEGT. This clonotype was sampled from a male donor with ankylosing spondylitis. Sequenced material: blood, either unsorted or a sorted T cell fraction (not recorded which). The chain couples TRBV6-2 or TRBV6-3 to TRBJ2-5; 15 bases align to TRBD2. The CDR3 protein is CASSRGLAGGPQTQYF. The CDR3 DNA reads TGTGCCAGCAGTCGAGGACTAGCGGGAGGGCCGCAGACCCAGTACTTC.